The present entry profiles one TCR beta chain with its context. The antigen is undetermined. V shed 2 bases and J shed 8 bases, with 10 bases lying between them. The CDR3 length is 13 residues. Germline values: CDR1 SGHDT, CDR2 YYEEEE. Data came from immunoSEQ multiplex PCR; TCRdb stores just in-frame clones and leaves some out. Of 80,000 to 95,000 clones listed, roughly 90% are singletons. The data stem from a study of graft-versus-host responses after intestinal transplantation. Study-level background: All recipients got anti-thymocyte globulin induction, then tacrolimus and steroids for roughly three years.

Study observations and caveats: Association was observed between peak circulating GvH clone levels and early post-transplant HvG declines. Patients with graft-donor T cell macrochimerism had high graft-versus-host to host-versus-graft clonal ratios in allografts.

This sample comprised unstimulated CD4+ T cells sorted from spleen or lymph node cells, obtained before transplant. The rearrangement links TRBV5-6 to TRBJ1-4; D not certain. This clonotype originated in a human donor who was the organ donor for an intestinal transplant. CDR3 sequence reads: CASSFGGREKLFF. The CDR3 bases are TGTGCCAGCAGCTTCGGTGGTCGGGAAAAACTGTTTTTT.